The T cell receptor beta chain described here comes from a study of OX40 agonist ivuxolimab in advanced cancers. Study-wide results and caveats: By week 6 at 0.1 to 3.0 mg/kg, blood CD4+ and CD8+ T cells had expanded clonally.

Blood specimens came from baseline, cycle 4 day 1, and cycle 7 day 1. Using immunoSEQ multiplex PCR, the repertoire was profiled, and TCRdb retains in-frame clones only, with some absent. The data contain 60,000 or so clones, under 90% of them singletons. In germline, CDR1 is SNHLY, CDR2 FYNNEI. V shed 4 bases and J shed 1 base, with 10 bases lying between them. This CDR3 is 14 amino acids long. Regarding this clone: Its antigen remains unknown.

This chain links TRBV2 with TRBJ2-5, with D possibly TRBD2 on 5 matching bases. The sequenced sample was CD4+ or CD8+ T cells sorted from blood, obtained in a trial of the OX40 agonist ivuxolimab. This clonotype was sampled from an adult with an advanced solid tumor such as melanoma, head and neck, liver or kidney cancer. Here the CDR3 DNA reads TGTGCCAGCAGTGCCCCAGGACTCCAAGAGACCCAGTACTTC. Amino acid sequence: CASSAPGLQETQYF.